The rows below give T cell receptor beta chains drawn from one sample of a study of cytomegalovirus exposure and HLA in healthy donors. Clones were read by immunoSEQ multiplex PCR, and TCRdb kept only the in-frame ones, dropping some. The sample holds about 250,000 clones, more than 55% seen once. The material sequenced was PBMCs. The receptors shown here come from a female donor in good health and CMV-seronegative. The CDR3 runs from the conserved cysteine through the conserved F or W. D genes are given only for firm matches. The size entry is marked missing in some rows and otherwise reads once, few, many or a size class.

D | size | J | V | CDR3 | DNA
- | - | TRBJ2-5 | TRBV19 | CASSISSAGPETQYF | TGTGCCAGTAGTATCTCCTCGGCAGGGCCAGAGACCCAGTACTTC
- | - | TRBJ2-5 | TRBV6-5 | CASSKTSGETQYF | TGTGCCAGCTCAAAAACTAGTGGCGAGACCCAGTACTTC
TRBD1 | - | TRBJ1-1 | TRBV11-3 | CASSLQGETTEAFF | TGTGCCAGCAGTTTACAGGGGGAAACCACTGAAGCTTTCTTT
TRBD2 | once | TRBJ2-7 | TRBV9 | CASSVGGSSYEQYF | TGTGCCAGCAGCGTGGGCGGGAGTTCCTACGAGCAGTACTTC
- | - | TRBJ1-4 | TRBV6-5 | CASSSFSLVKEKLFF | TGTGCCAGCAGTTCCTTTAGTCTAGTAAAGGAAAAACTGTTTTTT
- | few | TRBJ1-2 | TRBV28 | CASSLSSQGRNGYTF | TGTGCCAGCAGTTTAAGTAGTCAGGGTAGAAATGGCTACACCTTC
TRBD2 | - | TRBJ2-3 | TRBV4-2 | CASSQDLPTSGRTDTQYF | TGTGCCAGCAGCCAAGATCTCCCCACTAGCGGGAGGACAGATACGCAGTATTTT
TRBD2 | - | TRBJ2-1 | TRBV10-2 | CASSVTSAHNEQFF | TGCGCCAGCAGTGTGACTAGCGCCCACAATGAGCAGTTCTTC
TRBD2 | few | TRBJ2-7 | TRBV7-9 | CASSTGTSGYYEQYF | TGTGCCAGCAGCACCGGGACTAGCGGGTACTACGAGCAGTACTTC
- | - | TRBJ1-2 | TRBV28 | CASSLSLSSGYTF | TGTGCCAGCAGTTTATCCCTATCCTCTGGCTACACCTTC
- | - | TRBJ2-3 | TRBV7-9 | CASSLAPPIDTQYF | TGTGCCAGCAGCTTAGCTCCCCCTATAGATACGCAGTATTTT
TRBD1 | - | TRBJ2-7 | TRBV5-1 | CASSLDRGEQYF | TGCGCCAGCAGCTTGGACAGGGGCGAGCAGTACTTC
TRBD1 | - | TRBJ2-2 | TRBV11-3 | CASSGPGQVSSGELFF | TGTGCCAGCAGCGGTCCGGGACAGGTTTCATCCGGGGAGCTGTTTTTT
TRBD1 | once | TRBJ1-1 | TRBV5-1 | CASKRTGVIMNTEAFF | TGCGCCAGCAAACGGACAGGGGTCATAATGAACACTGAAGCTTTCTTT
TRBD1 | - | TRBJ1-2 | TRBV27 | CATWRDSLYGYTF | TGTGCCACTTGGCGGGACAGCCTCTATGGCTACACCTTC
TRBD1 | few | TRBJ1-6 | TRBV30 | CACPRRDRGNSPLHF | TGTGCCTGTCCAAGGAGGGACAGGGGTAATTCACCCCTCCACTTT
TRBD2 | - | TRBJ2-7 | TRBV25-1 | CASSESAGRRYEQYF | TGTGCCAGCAGTGAATCCGCCGGGAGGCGATACGAGCAGTACTTC
TRBD1 | - | TRBJ2-7 | TRBV7-3 | CASSPLGTDPVREQYF | TGTGCCAGCAGCCCCCTAGGGACAGACCCCGTCCGCGAGCAGTACTTC
TRBD2 | - | TRBJ2-5 | TRBV5-6 | CASSLALAGDIETQYF | TGTGCCAGCAGCTTGGCACTAGCGGGAGATATAGAGACCCAGTACTTC
TRBD2 | - | TRBJ2-7 | TRBV7-2 | CASSFSGGSYEQYF | TGTGCCAGCAGCTTTAGCGGGGGGTCCTACGAGCAGTACTTC
- | - | TRBJ2-1 | TRBV15 | CATSRVTREQFF | TGTGCCACCAGCAGAGTTACGCGTGAGCAGTTCTTC
- | few | TRBJ1-3 | TRBV6-1 | CASSEPGSGNTIYF | TGTGCCAGCAGTGAACCGGGCTCTGGAAACACCATATATTTT
- | - | TRBJ2-2 | TRBV15 | CATSRVRSLNTGELFF | TGTGCCACCAGCAGAGTACGGAGCCTGAACACCGGGGAGCTGTTTTTT
TRBD1 | - | TRBJ2-2 | TRBV6-1 | CASSETPDTGGSLFF | TGTGCCAGCAGTGAAACCCCAGACACAGGGGGGTCGCTGTTTTTT
- | - | TRBJ1-2 | TRBV5-5 | CASSNTPGGGGYTF | TGTGCCAGCAGCAACACACCGGGCGGGGGGGGCTACACCTTC
- | - | TRBJ2-1 | TRBV9 | CASSVPGNEQFF | TGTGCCAGCAGCGTACCGGGGAATGAGCAGTTCTTC
TRBD2 | - | TRBJ2-1 | TRBV7-9 | CASSFRASGPYNEQFF | TGTGCCAGCAGCTTCCGGGCTAGCGGGCCCTACAATGAGCAGTTCTTC
TRBD1 | once | TRBJ2-6 | TRBV27 | CASSPRQGALSGANVLTF | TGTGCCAGCAGTCCTCGACAGGGGGCGCTGTCTGGGGCCAACGTCCTGACTTTC
TRBD1 | - | TRBJ2-3 | TRBV18 | CASSPRTGGKSTDTQYF | TGTGCCAGCTCACCCCGAACAGGGGGGAAGAGCACAGATACGCAGTATTTT
TRBD1 | - | TRBJ1-2 | TRBV7-8 | CASSLVSGGNNYGYTF | TGTGCCAGCAGCTTAGTGTCAGGGGGAAATAACTATGGCTACACCTTC